These T cell receptor beta chains were read from a single sample in a study of blood T cell repertoires in COVID-19. The repertoire was sequenced with immunoSEQ multiplex PCR; TCRdb's copy has only in-frame clones and lacks some. The sample consists of some 110,000 clones, roughly 79% of them appearing once. Sequencing was performed on peripheral blood. The receptors were sampled from a man older than 75 with acute or convalescent COVID-19. CDR3s include the opening cysteine and the closing phenylalanine or tryptophan. A D gene is named only where the DNA matches it firmly. Clone size appears in some rows only: once, few, many, or a class for an expanded clone.

cdr3_length: 18; d_call: TRBD1; v_call: TRBV30; clone_size: -; j_call: TRBJ1-4; cdr3_aa: CACPGGSGIAGPNEKLFF; cdr3_nt: TGTGCCTGCCCAGGGGGCTCCGGTATCGCTGGACCTAATGAAAAACTGTTTTTT
cdr3_length: 15; d_call: -; v_call: TRBV5-4; clone_size: once; j_call: TRBJ2-7; cdr3_aa: CASSLNREISYEQYF; cdr3_nt: TGTGCCAGCAGCTTGAACAGGGAAATCTCCTACGAGCAGTACTTC
cdr3_length: 15; d_call: -; v_call: TRBV7-3; clone_size: once; j_call: TRBJ2-7; cdr3_aa: CASSTQPGSSYEQYF; cdr3_nt: TGTGCCAGCAGCACCCAACCCGGGAGCTCCTACGAGCAGTACTTC
cdr3_length: 15; d_call: -; v_call: TRBV7-2; clone_size: -; j_call: TRBJ1-5; cdr3_aa: CASSLASGGGQPQHF; cdr3_nt: TGTGCCAGCAGCTTAGCTTCGGGGGGGGGTCAGCCCCAGCATTTT
cdr3_length: 14; d_call: -; v_call: TRBV6-5; clone_size: -; j_call: TRBJ2-4; cdr3_aa: CASSYSGKGNIQYF; cdr3_nt: TGTGCCAGCAGTTACTCAGGAAAGGGGAACATTCAGTACTTC
cdr3_length: 16; d_call: TRBD1; v_call: TRBV19; clone_size: -; j_call: TRBJ2-1; cdr3_aa: CASSIEGLGTDNEQFF; cdr3_nt: TGTGCCAGTAGTATAGAGGGTTTAGGGACAGACAATGAGCAGTTCTTC
cdr3_length: 15; d_call: -; v_call: TRBV13; clone_size: -; j_call: TRBJ1-1; cdr3_aa: CASSLEGARMTEAFF; cdr3_nt: TGTGCCAGCAGCTTAGAAGGGGCCCGGATGACTGAAGCTTTCTTT
cdr3_length: 17; d_call: TRBD2; v_call: TRBV5-6; clone_size: -; j_call: TRBJ2-3; cdr3_aa: CASSPQPGLAVTDTQYF; cdr3_nt: TGTGCCAGCAGCCCCCAACCGGGACTAGCGGTTACAGATACGCAGTATTTT
cdr3_length: 15; d_call: TRBD1; v_call: TRBV19; clone_size: -; j_call: TRBJ1-1; cdr3_aa: CASSTLGQGRTEAFF; cdr3_nt: TGTGCCAGTAGTACCCTCGGACAGGGTAGGACTGAAGCTTTCTTT
cdr3_length: 15; d_call: -; v_call: TRBV5-1; clone_size: -; j_call: TRBJ1-1; cdr3_aa: CASSPGTPENTEAFF; cdr3_nt: TGCGCCAGCAGCCCAGGGACACCAGAGAACACTGAAGCTTTCTTT
cdr3_length: 15; d_call: TRBD2; v_call: TRBV7-3; clone_size: few; j_call: TRBJ2-1; cdr3_aa: CASSLLAGAGNEQFF; cdr3_nt: TGTGCCAGCAGCTTGCTAGCGGGAGCGGGCAATGAGCAGTTCTTC
cdr3_length: 16; d_call: TRBD2; v_call: TRBV29-1; clone_size: -; j_call: TRBJ2-7; cdr3_aa: CSVGGLAGGNLYEQYF; cdr3_nt: TGCAGCGTGGGGGGGCTAGCGGGAGGTAACCTCTACGAGCAGTACTTC
cdr3_length: 11; d_call: -; v_call: TRBV20-1; clone_size: -; j_call: TRBJ2-1; cdr3_aa: CSAPPVTQQFF; cdr3_nt: TGCAGTGCCCCACCTGTGACTCAGCAGTTCTTC
cdr3_length: 13; d_call: -; v_call: TRBV7-8; clone_size: -; j_call: TRBJ2-1; cdr3_aa: CASSPPRSNEQFF; cdr3_nt: TGTGCCAGCAGCCCCCCTCGGAGCAATGAGCAGTTCTTC
cdr3_length: 14; d_call: TRBD2; v_call: TRBV18; clone_size: -; j_call: TRBJ2-3; cdr3_aa: CASSLAASTDTQYF; cdr3_nt: TGTGCCAGCTCCCTAGCGGCCAGCACAGATACGCAGTATTTT
cdr3_length: 16; d_call: -; v_call: TRBV7-5; clone_size: -; j_call: TRBJ2-1; cdr3_aa: CARSYTTAGIYNEQFF; cdr3_nt: TGTGCCAGAAGCTATACCACGGCGGGCATTTACAATGAGCAGTTCTTC
cdr3_length: 14; d_call: -; v_call: TRBV18; clone_size: -; j_call: TRBJ1-5; cdr3_aa: CASTETGFNQPQHF; cdr3_nt: TGTGCCAGCACTGAAACAGGATTTAATCAGCCCCAGCATTTT
cdr3_length: 15; d_call: -; v_call: TRBV15; clone_size: -; j_call: TRBJ1-4; cdr3_aa: CATSRDGRRGEKLFF; cdr3_nt: TGTGCCACCAGCAGAGATGGCAGGAGGGGTGAAAAACTGTTTTTT
cdr3_length: 12; d_call: -; v_call: TRBV3-1/TRBV3-2; clone_size: -; j_call: TRBJ1-4; cdr3_aa: CASSRGREKLFF; cdr3_nt: TGTGCCAGCAGCCGGGGGAGGGAAAAACTGTTTTTT
cdr3_length: 16; d_call: TRBD2; v_call: TRBV19; clone_size: -; j_call: TRBJ2-7; cdr3_aa: CASSPDGTSGSYEQYF; cdr3_nt: TGTGCCAGTAGTCCGGACGGGACTAGCGGGAGCTACGAGCAGTACTTC
cdr3_length: 15; d_call: -; v_call: TRBV18; clone_size: -; j_call: TRBJ2-1; cdr3_aa: CASSPPGQGKGEQFF; cdr3_nt: TGTGCCAGCTCACCACCGGGGCAGGGAAAGGGAGAGCAGTTCTTC
cdr3_length: 13; d_call: -; v_call: TRBV9; clone_size: -; j_call: TRBJ1-1; cdr3_aa: CASSVLDSTEAFF; cdr3_nt: TGTGCCAGCAGCGTATTAGATAGCACTGAAGCTTTCTTT
cdr3_length: 14; d_call: -; v_call: TRBV14; clone_size: -; j_call: TRBJ1-1; cdr3_aa: CASGVRGSLAEAFF; cdr3_nt: TGTGCCAGCGGAGTCAGGGGAAGCTTGGCTGAAGCTTTCTTT
cdr3_length: 13; d_call: TRBD2; v_call: TRBV18; clone_size: -; j_call: TRBJ2-7; cdr3_aa: CASSPTSEGEQYF; cdr3_nt: TGTGCCAGCTCACCAACTAGCGAGGGTGAGCAGTACTTC
cdr3_length: 17; d_call: -; v_call: TRBV9; clone_size: -; j_call: TRBJ2-2; cdr3_aa: CASSVAGGGADTGELFF; cdr3_nt: TGTGCCAGCAGCGTAGCGGGAGGGGGCGCCGACACCGGGGAGCTGTTTTTT
cdr3_length: 15; d_call: -; v_call: TRBV5-1; clone_size: -; j_call: TRBJ1-1; cdr3_aa: CASSFSGELNTEAFF; cdr3_nt: TGCGCCAGCAGCTTCTCAGGGGAACTGAACACTGAAGCTTTCTTT
cdr3_length: 15; d_call: -; v_call: TRBV5-1; clone_size: -; j_call: TRBJ1-3; cdr3_aa: CASSLAPQSGNTIYF; cdr3_nt: TGCGCCAGCAGCTTGGCTCCGCAGTCTGGAAACACCATATATTTT
cdr3_length: 14; d_call: TRBD2; v_call: TRBV27; clone_size: once; j_call: TRBJ2-1; cdr3_aa: CASLSGRAHNEQFF; cdr3_nt: TGTGCCAGCCTAAGCGGGAGGGCCCACAATGAGCAGTTCTTC
cdr3_length: 16; d_call: -; v_call: TRBV6-5; clone_size: -; j_call: TRBJ1-1; cdr3_aa: CASSYSRGGRSSEAFF; cdr3_nt: TGTGCCAGCAGTTACTCTCGCGGGGGGCGGTCTTCCGAAGCTTTCTTT
cdr3_length: 13; d_call: -; v_call: TRBV28; clone_size: -; j_call: TRBJ2-7; cdr3_aa: CASGNRATYEQYF; cdr3_nt: TGTGCCAGCGGAAACAGGGCAACCTACGAGCAGTACTTC
cdr3_length: 14; d_call: TRBD1; v_call: TRBV28; clone_size: -; j_call: TRBJ2-3; cdr3_aa: CASTTTGGTDTQYF; cdr3_nt: TGTGCCAGCACTACTACAGGGGGCACAGATACGCAGTATTTT
cdr3_length: 17; d_call: TRBD1; v_call: TRBV11-3; clone_size: -; j_call: TRBJ2-2; cdr3_aa: CASSLDGNRGDTGELFF; cdr3_nt: TGTGCCAGCAGCTTAGACGGAAACAGGGGCGACACCGGGGAGCTGTTTTTT
cdr3_length: 15; d_call: -; v_call: TRBV4-1; clone_size: -; j_call: TRBJ2-3; cdr3_aa: CASSLIGTRTDTQYF; cdr3_nt: TGCGCCAGCAGCCTTATCGGGACACGCACAGATACGCAGTATTTT
cdr3_length: 13; d_call: TRBD1; v_call: TRBV6-5; clone_size: -; j_call: TRBJ1-1; cdr3_aa: CASRNRQGGEAFF; cdr3_nt: TGTGCCAGCAGAAATAGACAGGGGGGTGAAGCTTTCTTT
cdr3_length: 17; d_call: -; v_call: TRBV7-2; clone_size: -; j_call: TRBJ1-6; cdr3_aa: CASSPAPGRLVNSPLHF; cdr3_nt: TGTGCCAGCAGCCCCGCCCCGGGGAGACTGGTTAATTCACCCCTCCACTTT
cdr3_length: 14; d_call: TRBD2; v_call: TRBV30; clone_size: -; j_call: TRBJ2-3; cdr3_aa: CAWSETSGRGTQYF; cdr3_nt: TGTGCCTGGAGCGAGACTAGCGGGAGAGGTACGCAGTATTTT
cdr3_length: 13; d_call: TRBD1; v_call: TRBV19; clone_size: -; j_call: TRBJ2-7; cdr3_aa: CASRDRGGLEQYF; cdr3_nt: TGTGCCAGCCGGGACAGGGGAGGACTCGAGCAGTACTTC
cdr3_length: 17; d_call: TRBD2; v_call: TRBV6-2/TRBV6-3; clone_size: -; j_call: TRBJ2-3; cdr3_aa: CASSYPGLAGVADTQYF; cdr3_nt: TGTGCCAGCAGTTACCCAGGACTAGCGGGAGTAGCAGATACGCAGTATTTT
cdr3_length: 13; d_call: -; v_call: TRBV19; clone_size: -; j_call: TRBJ2-7; cdr3_aa: CASSRTENYEQYF; cdr3_nt: TGTGCCAGTTCGAGGACAGAGAACTACGAGCAGTACTTC
cdr3_length: 11; d_call: TRBD1; v_call: TRBV20-1; clone_size: -; j_call: TRBJ1-1; cdr3_aa: CSASGTGEAFF; cdr3_nt: TGCAGTGCGTCCGGGACAGGGGAAGCTTTCTTT
cdr3_length: 14; d_call: -; v_call: TRBV2; clone_size: once; j_call: TRBJ2-2; cdr3_aa: CASSHNRNTGELFF; cdr3_nt: TGTGCCAGCAGTCACAACAGGAACACCGGGGAGCTGTTTTTT
cdr3_length: 15; d_call: TRBD1; v_call: TRBV5-1; clone_size: -; j_call: TRBJ2-5; cdr3_aa: CASSPRDSYQETQYF; cdr3_nt: TGCGCCAGCAGCCCCCGGGACAGTTACCAAGAGACCCAGTACTTC
cdr3_length: 13; d_call: -; v_call: TRBV27; clone_size: -; j_call: TRBJ1-6; cdr3_aa: CASSFLEDSPLHF; cdr3_nt: TGTGCCAGCAGTTTTCTGGAGGATTCACCCCTCCACTTT
cdr3_length: 12; d_call: -; v_call: TRBV29-1; clone_size: -; j_call: TRBJ1-2; cdr3_aa: CSAQTANYGYTF; cdr3_nt: TGCAGCGCGCAGACAGCTAACTATGGCTACACCTTC
cdr3_length: 13; d_call: TRBD1; v_call: TRBV28; clone_size: -; j_call: TRBJ1-4; cdr3_aa: CASGHRGGEKLFF; cdr3_nt: TGTGCCAGCGGCCACAGGGGAGGTGAAAAACTGTTTTTT
cdr3_length: 17; d_call: TRBD2; v_call: TRBV6-2/TRBV6-3; clone_size: -; j_call: TRBJ2-2; cdr3_aa: CASSYLLAGGDTGELFF; cdr3_nt: TGTGCCAGCAGTTACCTACTAGCGGGAGGGGATACCGGGGAGCTGTTTTTT
cdr3_length: 15; d_call: TRBD1; v_call: TRBV28; clone_size: -; j_call: TRBJ2-7; cdr3_aa: CASSPGTAITSEQYF; cdr3_nt: TGTGCCAGCAGTCCTGGGACAGCGATAACTTCCGAGCAGTACTTC
cdr3_length: 13; d_call: TRBD1; v_call: TRBV6-5; clone_size: -; j_call: TRBJ1-2; cdr3_aa: CASSYEGAGGYTF; cdr3_nt: TGTGCCAGCAGTTACGAGGGGGCGGGTGGCTACACCTTC
cdr3_length: 14; d_call: TRBD2; v_call: TRBV28; clone_size: few; j_call: TRBJ2-3; cdr3_aa: CAGSKVAGEDTQYF; cdr3_nt: TGTGCCGGCTCGAAGGTAGCGGGAGAAGATACGCAGTATTTT
cdr3_length: 16; d_call: TRBD1; v_call: TRBV18; clone_size: -; j_call: TRBJ1-4; cdr3_aa: CASSPRQGTTNEKLFF; cdr3_nt: TGTGCCAGCTCACCACGACAGGGAACAACTAATGAAAAACTGTTTTTT
cdr3_length: 13; d_call: -; v_call: TRBV5-1; clone_size: -; j_call: TRBJ2-5; cdr3_aa: CASSLASAETQYF; cdr3_nt: TGCGCCAGCAGCTTGGCTAGCGCGGAGACCCAGTACTTC